Listed here are 30 T cell receptor beta chains from one sample, sequenced in a study of blood T cell repertoires in COVID-19. Assay: immunoSEQ multiplex PCR; the TCRdb copy retains only in-frame clones and omits some. The table records almost 400,000 clones, more than 70% of them present only once. The specimen was peripheral blood. The receptors originated from a woman aged 60-75 years with COVID-19, enrolled during active disease.

The chain is built from TRBV12-3 or TRBV12-4 and TRBJ2-2, with TRBD1 as a possible D gene (5 bases). There are 11 residues in the CDR3. Deletions cut 6 bases from V and 7 bases from J, with 6 bases between. For the CDR3, the DNA is TGTGCCAGCAGAGGGGTCGGGGAGCTGTTTTTT. This gives the protein CASRGVGELFF.

The chain couples TRBV5-4 to TRBJ1-2; 12 bases are shared with TRBD1. This CDR3 contains 16 residues. V lost 2 bases and J lost 4; bases outside the gene matches: 6. Germline V gene lookup returns CDR1 SGHNT and CDR2 YYREEE (reference sequence). For the CDR3, the DNA is TGTGCCAGCAGCTTCCCGGGACAGGGGGCGGGCTATGGCTACACCTTC. Translated, it gives CASSFPGQGAGYGYTF.

The chain is built from TRBV12-5 and TRBJ1-2; D is possibly TRBD1 (6 bases). The germline gives CDR1 LGHNT, CDR2 FRNRAP. V lost 0 bases and J 5 bases, leaving 13 bases between the germline ends. The CDR3 totals 15 residues. This CDR3 is CASGLVGTPSYGYTF. CDR3 DNA: TGTGCTAGTGGTTTGGTCGGGACACCCAGTTATGGCTACACCTTC.

The rearrangement links TRBV5-1 to TRBJ2-3; D is undetermined. Germline values: CDR1 SGHRS, CDR2 YFSETQ. This CDR3 comprises 14 residues. V was shortened by 2 bases and J by 0 bases, with 7 bases between the two germline ends. CDR3 sequence reads: CASSFQISTDTQYF. CDR3 DNA: TGCGCCAGCAGCTTTCAGATCAGCACAGATACGCAGTATTTT.

The chain recombines TRBV6-5 with TRBJ2-2, with D uncertain. The CDR3 is made up of 15 amino acids. Looked up from germline, CDR1 is MNHEY and CDR2 is SVGAGI. Trimming left V 0 bases short and J 4 bases short, with 9 bases between. The CDR3 bases are TGTGCCAGCAGTTACTCCAGGCCTACCACCGGGGAGCTGTTTTTT. It yields the protein CASSYSRPTTGELFF.

This rearrangement joins TRBV6-5 to TRBJ2-2, with D possibly matching TRBD1 (6 bases). Per germline, CDR1 MNHEY and CDR2 SVGAGI. This CDR3 has 15 residues. Trimming removed 0 bases at V and 3 bases at J, with 8 bases between. The CDR3 region is CASSYSNRDTGELFF. Here the CDR3 DNA reads TGTGCCAGCAGTTACTCGAACAGGGACACCGGGGAGCTGTTTTTT.

The CDR3 region is CAADDLGMTGKLFF. The CDR3 DNA follows: TGTGCCGCCGACGACCTGGGGATGACAGGTAAACTGTTTTTT. The chain combines TRBV24-1 with TRBJ1-4; a weak D match, TRBD1 (6 bases). The CDR3 extends over 14 amino acids. V was cut by 12 bases and J by 11 bases, with 24 bases left in between. In germline, CDR1 is KGHDR, CDR2 SFDVKD.

The V gene is TRBV5-8, the J gene TRBJ1-6, with 7 bases fitting TRBD1. Per the germline V gene, CDR1 is SGHTS and CDR2 is YDEGEE. With 3 bases clipped from V and 6 bases from J, the junction kept 9 bases outside the gene matches. This CDR3 region has 16 residues. CDR3 loop: CASSWTGYISNSPLHF. CDR3 coding DNA: TGTGCCAGCAGCTGGACAGGTTACATATCTAATTCACCCCTCCACTTT.

The V gene is TRBV5-1, the J gene TRBJ2-5, with 8 bases fitting TRBD2. In germline, CDR1 is SGHRS, CDR2 YFSETQ. CDR3 length equals 17 residues. V dropped 4 bases and J dropped 2; count of bases not matched to a gene: 13. CDR3 nucleotide sequence: TGCGCCAGCAGCGTACGGAAGCGGGGGATTGGGCAAGAGACCCAGTACTTC. As protein: CASSVRKRGIGQETQYF.

This clone has just a few counts. The chain has TRBV6-6 and TRBJ1-2; D is unclear. The CDR3 runs to 15 residues. V dropped 2 bases and J dropped 6 bases, with 16 bases sitting between them. Germline assignment: CDR1 MNHNY and CDR2 SVGAGI (reference sequence). CDR3 amino acids: CASSYATADLDGYTF. For the CDR3, the DNA is TGTGCCAGCAGTTACGCTACAGCGGACTTGGATGGCTACACCTTC.

This chain links TRBV2 with TRBJ2-7; TRBD2 matches 9 bases. The J segment lost 5 bases and the V segment lost 5 bases, leaving 10 bases of the junction unmatched. CDR1 is SNHLY and CDR2 is FYNNEI in the germline V gene. The CDR3 is 15 residues long. CDR3: CASSSRSGGSDEQYF. Here the CDR3 DNA reads TGTGCCAGCAGTTCCCGTAGCGGGGGAAGCGACGAGCAGTACTTC.

This clone was found a few times. The chain combines TRBV18 with TRBJ1-2; D unclear. This CDR3 comprises 13 residues. V shed 1 base and J shed 3 bases, with 6 bases lying between them. CDR1 and CDR2 (germline): KGHSH, LQKENI. CDR3 in DNA: TGTGCCAGCTCACCACAGGCGGACTATGGCTACACCTTC. As protein: CASSPQADYGYTF.

This clone was found a few times. The chain employs TRBV19 and TRBJ1-1; 9 positions match TRBD1. The CDR3 is 12 amino acids. J lost 7 bases, V lost 6 bases, and 3 bases had no gene match. The germline CDR1 and CDR2 sequences are LNHDA and SQIVND (reference sequence). The CDR3 reads CASRQGASEAFF. In nucleotides, the CDR3 is TGTGCCAGTAGACAGGGGGCGAGTGAAGCTTTCTTT. Full variable domain (rest looked up from reference TRBV19 and TRBJ1-1): DGGITQSPKYLFRKEGQNVTLSCEQNLNHDAMYWYRQDPGQGLRLIYYSQIVNDFQKGDIAEGYSVSREKKESFPLTVTSAQKNPTAFYLCASRQGASEAFFGQGTRLTVV.

The chain employs TRBV2 and TRBJ2-7; 7 bases fit TRBD1. Looked up from germline, CDR1 is SNHLY and CDR2 is FYNNEI. With V trimmed by 6 bases and J by 0 bases, 5 bases remained unmatched. The CDR3 runs 14 residues. DNA of the CDR3: TGTGCCAGCAGGATCGGGACAGCCTCCTACGAGCAGTACTTC. Protein product: CASRIGTASYEQYF.

The chain joins TRBV6-5 to TRBJ1-2; 9 bases match TRBD1. CDR3 length: 16 amino acids. Germline V gene sequence: CDR1 MNHEY, CDR2 SVGAGI. V trimming: 0 bases; J trimming: 0 bases; junction bases outside the gene matches: 2. CDR3 region: CASSYSRTGANYGYTF. CDR3 DNA sequence: TGTGCCAGCAGTTACTCACGGACAGGGGCTAACTATGGCTACACCTTC.

The J gene is TRBJ1-1, the V gene TRBV7-9; TRBD1 matches 7 bases. Germline CDR1 reads SEHNR; CDR2 reads FQNEAQ (reference sequence). V lost 7 bases and J lost 4; bases outside the gene matches: 6. The CDR3 totals 13 residues. The CDR3 DNA is TGTGCCAGCATCACGACAGGGCCCACTGAAGCTTTCTTT. Protein product: CASITTGPTEAFF.

Written as DNA, the CDR3 is TGTGCCAGCAGCCAAGCGGTTCGCACTAGCGATTCCTACAATGAGCAGTTCTTC. It encodes CASSQAVRTSDSYNEQFF. V and J are TRBV3-1 (or the pseudogene TRBV3-2) and TRBJ2-1; the match to TRBD2 covers 7 bases. Germline V CDR1 and CDR2: LGHDT, YNNKEL (reference sequence). The CDR3 loop spans 18 amino acids. J lost 1 base, V lost 1 base, and 10 bases had no gene match.

The chain has TRBV5-4 and TRBJ2-7; 12 bases map to TRBD2. The CDR3 has 16 amino acids. V gave up 3 bases and J gave up 1 base; unmatched junction bases: 5. CDR1 and CDR2 (germline): SGHNT, YYREEE (reference sequence). CDR3 coding DNA: TGTGCCAGCAGCTCCCTGACTAGCGGGGGTTCCTACGAGCAGTACTTC. Encoded protein: CASSSLTSGGSYEQYF.

This clone came up once. The rearrangement uses TRBV13 and TRBJ1-2; tentative D call: TRBD1 (6 bases). V was clipped by 0 bases and J by 2 bases, with 10 bases between them. CDR3 length equals 15 residues. The germline gives CDR1 PRHDT, CDR2 FYEKMQ (reference sequence). This chain's CDR3 is CASSLGQGRNYGYTF. The CDR3, as DNA: TGTGCCAGCAGCTTAGGACAGGGCCGCAACTATGGCTACACCTTC.

The gene calls are TRBV19 and TRBJ1-1; TRBD1 might be the D (6 bases). This CDR3 is built from 11 residues. CDR1 and CDR2 (germline): LNHDA, SQIVND (reference sequence). Trimming left V 6 bases short and J 8 bases short, with 10 bases between. Written as DNA, the CDR3 is TGTGCCAGTAGGGTTACAGGGGAAGCTTTCTTT. Encoded protein: CASRVTGEAFF.

The chain is built from TRBV6-1 and TRBJ2-7, with 9 nucleotides matching TRBD1. Germline V lookup: CDR1 MNHNS, CDR2 SASEGT. The CDR3 runs 15 residues. V was clipped by 3 bases and J by 3 bases; unmatched bases: 6. For the CDR3, the DNA is TGTGCCAGCAGTGAGAGGGACAGGGCCTTCTACGAGCAGTACTTC. It translates to CASSERDRAFYEQYF.

The chain is built from TRBV2 and TRBJ1-1; 7 bases agree with TRBD1. V shed 4 bases and J 9 bases; nucleotides not matched to a gene: 5. Germline-derived CDR1 and CDR2 are SNHLY and FYNNEI. The CDR3 loop spans 12 amino acids. The CDR3 reads CASSAQTGQAFF. Here the CDR3 DNA reads TGTGCCAGCAGTGCGCAGACAGGGCAAGCTTTCTTT.

The chain uses TRBV5-6 and TRBJ2-3; no firm D call. Germline V CDR1 and CDR2: SGHDT, YYEEEE. This CDR3 comprises 16 residues. Trimming cost V 4 bases and J 1 base, with 16 bases left between them. For the CDR3, the DNA is TGTGCCAGCAGCGCCCGGCGGCTAGTCGGCACAGATACGCAGTATTTT. Protein sequence: CASSARRLVGTDTQYF.

The chain links TRBV19 to TRBJ1-6, with TRBD1 identical over 10 bases. The CDR3 length is 16 residues. Germline V CDR1 and CDR2: LNHDA, SQIVND (reference sequence). Trimming cost V 7 bases and J 7 bases; bases outside gene matches: 10. DNA of the CDR3: TGTGCCAGTACCCCGGGACAGGGGCTTCCAAATTCACCCCTCCACTTT. Protein sequence: CASTPGQGLPNSPLHF.

The table lists this clone with a count of one. V and J are TRBV11-3 and TRBJ1-3; D perhaps matches TRBD1 (5 bases). The germline gives CDR1 SGHNT, CDR2 YENEEA. Trimming took off 5 bases at V and 4 bases at J, with 9 bases between the two ends. CDR3 size: 13 residues. The DNA for the CDR3 is TGTGCCAGCAGCCGGGGGTTCGGAAACACCATATATTTT. Amino acids: CASSRGFGNTIYF.

This chain uses TRBV19 with TRBJ2-5; 7 bases fit TRBD1. CDR3 length: 14 residues. Per the germline V gene, CDR1 is LNHDA and CDR2 is SQIVND (reference sequence). The J segment lost 4 bases and the V segment lost 3 bases, leaving 5 bases of the junction unmatched. Written as DNA, the CDR3 is TGTGCCAGTAGTATCTTACCAGGGGGAGAGACCCAGTACTTC. It is translated as CASSILPGGETQYF. The variable domain in full, with the rest retrieved from reference TRBV19 and TRBJ2-5, is DGGITQSPKYLFRKEGQNVTLSCEQNLNHDAMYWYRQDPGQGLRLIYYSQIVNDFQKGDIAEGYSVSREKKESFPLTVTSAQKNPTAFYLCASSILPGGETQYFGPGTRLLVL.

This chain joins TRBV5-5 and TRBJ2-2, with no clear D. Trimming took 0 bases from V and 0 from J, leaving 6 bases between them. CDR1 is SGHKS and CDR2 is YYEKEE in the germline V gene (reference sequence). The CDR3 is 15 residues long. CDR3 in DNA: TGTGCCAGCAGCTTGGGCAGGACGAACACCGGGGAGCTGTTTTTT. It codes for CASSLGRTNTGELFF.

The chain is built from TRBV5-6 and TRBJ2-3; no firm D call. CDR1 and CDR2 (germline): SGHDT, YYEEEE. V was pared by 1 base and J by 6 bases, with 9 bases between. This CDR3 is 13 amino acids long. The CDR3, as DNA: TGTGCCAGCAGCTTGCTAGTCCCCGATACGCAGTATTTT. Amino acids: CASSLLVPDTQYF. Together with reference TRBV5-6 and TRBJ2-3, the CDR3 gives the full variable domain: DAGVTQSPTHLIKTRGQQVTLRCSPKSGHDTVSWYQQALGQGPQFIFQYYEEEERQRGNFPDRFSGHQFPNYSSELNVNALLLGDSALYLCASSLLVPDTQYFGPGTRLTVL.

The chain links TRBV27 to TRBJ2-5, with 10 bases lining up with TRBD1. The V gene's germline CDR1 is MNHEY and CDR2 SMNVEV (reference sequence). The CDR3 runs to 15 residues. The J segment lost 2 bases and the V segment lost 4 bases, leaving 4 bases of the junction unmatched. DNA for the CDR3: TGTGCCAGCAGTTCAGACAGGGGGCGGCAAGAGACCCAGTACTTC. Residues: CASSSDRGRQETQYF.

The J gene is TRBJ2-3, the V gene TRBV9, with 10 bases fitting TRBD1. The CDR3 contains 17 residues. With 2 bases clipped from V and 7 bases from J, the junction kept 13 bases outside the gene matches. Germline assignment: CDR1 SGDLS and CDR2 YYNGEE. The CDR3 DNA is TGTGCCAGCAGCGTGCTCCCCGGGACAGGGGTTGAAAATACGCAGTATTTT. Translating it yields CASSVLPGTGVENTQYF.